The 3 T cell receptor beta chains below come from one sample, sequenced in a study of shared clonotypes between healthy human individuals. TCRdb keeps only in-frame clones here, not all; method: immunoSEQ multiplex PCR. Of over 800,000 clones listed, roughly 92% are singletons. In the naive CD8 group, cells lacked CD45RO and were positively selected for CCR7, so terminally differentiated effector memory CD45RA+ cells were left out. Source material: naive CD8+ T cells sorted from blood. These receptors came from a man under 40 in good health.

V and J are TRBV28 and TRBJ2-4, with 10 bases lining up with TRBD2. V was clipped by 6 bases and J by 4 bases; unmatched bases: 9. CDR1 MDHEN and CDR2 SYDVKM come from the germline V gene. The length of the CDR3 is 16 residues. The CDR3 sequence is CASSTLAGERKNIQYF. The CDR3 DNA reads as TGTGCCAGCAGCACGCTAGCGGGAGAAAGAAAAAACATTCAGTACTTC.

A word on this clone: The same CDR3 arises from other DNA sequences in this sample as well. The genes are TRBV29-1 and TRBJ2-1; TRBD2 agrees at 14 bases. The CDR3 has 14 amino acids. The V gene end was trimmed by 3 bases and the J gene end by 7 bases; junction bases not matched to a gene: 2. CDR1 and CDR2 (germline): SQVTM, ANQGSEA. This CDR3 reads CSVEGLAGENEQFF. The CDR3 DNA is TGCAGCGTTGAGGGACTAGCGGGAGAGAATGAGCAGTTCTTC.

CDR3 loop: CASSPGLGPYEQYF. The CDR3 DNA reads as TGTGCCAGCAGCCCGGGACTAGGACCCTACGAGCAGTACTTC. The chain joins TRBV7-9 to TRBJ2-7, with 8 bases lining up with TRBD2. This CDR3 has 14 residues. In germline, CDR1 is SEHNR, CDR2 FQNEAQ (reference sequence). Germline trimming cut 5 bases from V and 2 bases from J; bases unmatched to any gene: 5.